This T cell receptor (beta chain) comes out of a study of OX40 agonist ivuxolimab in advanced cancers. Patients were ruled out by autoimmune disease history or systemic immunosuppression. Samples were taken at baseline and on day 1 of cycles 4 and 7. As to this clone: The sample carries other DNA sequences with the same CDR3.

This table comes from immunoSEQ multiplex PCR, and its TCRdb copy is limited to in-frame clones, with some not included. The sample yields tens of thousands of clones, 70% to 90% seen once. The origin of this receptor is an adult with an advanced solid tumor such as melanoma, head and neck, liver or kidney cancer. The sequencing used CD4+ or CD8+ T cells sorted from blood, collected in a trial of the OX40 agonist ivuxolimab.

As DNA, the CDR3 is TGTGCCAGCAGCTTGGGGGGAGACTATGGCTACACCTTC. Protein product: CASSLGGDYGYTF. The genes are TRBV5-6 and TRBJ1-2; D uncertain. Germline CDR1 reads SGHDT; CDR2 reads YYEEEE. Trimming removed 0 bases from V and 3 bases from J, with 6 bases in between. This CDR3 is 13 amino acids long. Variable domain in full (rest from reference TRBV5-6 and TRBJ1-2): DAGVTQSPTHLIKTRGQQVTLRCSPKSGHDTVSWYQQALGQGPQFIFQYYEEEERQRGNFPDRFSGHQFPNYSSELNVNALLLGDSALYLCASSLGGDYGYTFGSGTRLTVV.